This entry describes one T cell receptor (beta chain). A deep-level run was used for the assay. Across several immunoSEQ plates, the genomic DNA of each subset was split evenly. This table comes from immunoSEQ multiplex PCR, and its TCRdb copy is limited to in-frame clones, with some not included. The top ten hold roughly 1% of the sample, which has roughly 1,800,000 clones, over 85% seen once. The CDR3 covers 15 residues. In germline, CDR1 is SGHAT, CDR2 FQNNGV. Trimming left V 3 bases short and J 2 bases short, with 11 bases between. Naivety among CD8 cells was defined by CD45RO negativity and positive CCR7 selection, thereby excluding terminally differentiated effector memory CD45RA+ cells. The data derive from a study of shared clonotypes between healthy human individuals. About the research overall: Per-donor plates numbered three CD4 naive, three CD4 memory, two CD8 naive and one CD8 memory.

The rearrangement links TRBV11-2 to TRBJ2-1; D remains unclear. The sequenced sample was naive CD8+ T cells sorted from blood. The TCR comes from a man between 18 and 35 years old in good health. Written as DNA, the CDR3 is TGTGCCAGCAGCTTCGGCTTTGATACCTACAATGAGCAGTTCTTC. This gives the protein CASSFGFDTYNEQFF.